One T cell receptor (beta chain) is described in this entry. As originally analysed: Estimates of nucleated cell counts were drawn from the amplification of reference gene primers. The method was immunoSEQ multiplex PCR; TCRdb's version includes in-frame clones alone and lacks a portion of them. Clonal size and the V and J genes are those of that table, whereas D and trimming came from the DNA. The sample lists over 300,000 clones, over 75% occurring once. This sample was taken from a study of blood T cell repertoires in COVID-19. Adults between about 18 and 95 years of age took part from 24 US areas. Cohorts were determined from participant-reported clinical history. The source of this sequence is a woman aged 40 to 55 who had recovered from COVID-19. The sample was PBMCs or T cells enriched from blood (not recorded which).

CDR3 protein: CASSASADSFGETQYF. DNA of the CDR3: TGTGCCAGCAGCGCTTCTGCGGATAGTTTTGGAGAGACCCAGTACTTC. The rearrangement joins TRBV7-8 to TRBJ2-5; D remains ambiguous. The V end was cut by 5 bases, the J end by 4 bases, with 20 bases between. The CDR3 contains 16 residues. Per germline, CDR1 SGHVS and CDR2 FQNEAQ.